This T cell receptor beta chain appears in the sequencing data of a study of shared clonotypes between healthy human individuals. Overall study results and limits: Specimens sampled were limited to blood, with tissue repertoires likely differing. The sharing of 4.5% to 6.5% of naive CD4 clonotypes was seen across several donors.

On this clone: Its antigen remains unidentified.

Donors included only healthy HIV-negative adults lacking recent acute infections or vaccinations. CDR1 and CDR2 (germline): SGHRS, YFSETQ. This CDR3 spans 16 amino acids. V lost 0 bases to trimming and J lost 4 bases, with 11 bases between them. The method was immunoSEQ multiplex PCR; TCRdb's version includes in-frame clones alone and lacks a portion of them. The sample has a few million clones; about 92% are singletons. Specimen: naive CD4+ T cells sorted from blood. Noted subset: CD45RA+ positively selected. The source is a man aged 18 to 30 in good health. V and J are TRBV5-1 and TRBJ1-6; D not resolved. The DNA for the CDR3 is TGCGCCAGCAGCTTGGAAGGATGGGGATATAATTCACCCCTCCACTTT. Its protein product is CASSLEGWGYNSPLHF.